This TCR beta chain was obtained from a study of shared clonotypes between healthy human individuals (TCRdb year 2020). As for the study more broadly: The cohort included three men and two women between 18 and 49 years of age. For each donor, three plates each were used for CD4 naive and CD4 memory, two plates were used for CD8 naive, and one plate was used for CD8 memory. The study deeply sequenced blood TCR repertoires of five healthy adults to estimate repertoire size and the extent of clonotype sharing between individuals. To increase sequencing depth and limit assay-specific biases, TCR repertoire library preparation and sequencing were carried out by different laboratories using diverse techniques. Between about 0.9 and 8.9 billion PBMCs per donor were obtained by leukapheresis. Points the paper makes about the study in general: Naive subsets generally had larger estimated clonotype richness than memory subsets. The small number of donors limited the genetic and exposure-history diversity represented. Based on pairwise subsampling, the degree of clonotype sharing among donors was expected to be affected by sequencing depth. Compared with non-shared clonotypes, clonotypes shared by all four sorted-subset donors had higher generation probabilities. Only blood was sampled, and tissue TCR repertoires likely differ from those in blood. Rarefaction of sorted-subset datasets indicated incomplete sequencing despite the large sequencing depth. Roughly 5% of naive CD4, 3.5% of naive CD8, about 2.4% of memory CD4, and more than 0.35% of memory CD8 clonotypes were shared across a handful of donors.

The donors were healthy, HIV-negative adults who had no recently reported acute infections or vaccinations. Every donor was a Caucasian adult living in Nashville, Tennessee, USA. CD4+ T cells were enriched through magnetic negative selection, after which naive cells were positively selected on CD45RA and the remaining negative fraction served as the memory subset. Blood was collected by leukapheresis, and PBMCs were isolated by Ficoll-Histopaque density gradient centrifugation and then cryopreserved in liquid nitrogen vapor phase. Analytical flow cytometry was used to check the purity and quantity of every magnetically sorted T cell population. Each sorted fraction had its genomic DNA isolated and then quantified by UV absorbance on a Nanodrop 2000c. As for this clone: The clone's antigen remains unknown. Nothing much larger sits one base from this clone, and base qualities are not available.

TCR CDR3 regions were amplified from genomic DNA by multiplex PCR using the deep immunoSEQ assay. Extracted genomic DNA from each cell subset was spread evenly across all wells of several immunoSEQ 96-well plates, with each plate serving as a replicate. For sorted subsets, approximately 190 ng genomic DNA, equal to tens of thousands of T cell genomes, was loaded into each replicate PCR. Purified libraries were quantified with a Qubit 3.0 fluorometer, sized on a Bioanalyzer 2100, and re-quantified with the KAPA Library Quantification kit. Every immunoSEQ 96-well plate was sequenced on a dedicated single-read 150-cycle Illumina NextSeq 550 flow cell. The authors' pipeline ran thus. Because the immunoSEQ output held only junctional sequences and lacked quality scores, the filtering could not match the filtering applied to full-length reads. To assign V/J genes and CDR3, sequences were annotated against IMGT germline references using PyIR, a Python wrapper for IgBLAST v1.9. Reads were removed for weak V/J assignments (E-value above 1e-6), missing CDR3, stop codons, out-of-frame junctions, or ambiguous translated residues. V3J clonotypes were defined as sequences sharing an identical inferred V gene, J gene, and CDR3 amino acid sequence. Percentage overlap between repertoires was calculated by dividing the number of shared unique clonotypes by the size of the smaller repertoire. Three approaches were used to assess repertoire richness: RTK rarefaction, the Chao1 estimator, and Recon v2.1 estimates of unobserved clonotypes. Generation probabilities were computed with OLGA for all TCRbeta clonotypes obtained by the gDNA method from several donors. TCRdb holds this immuneACCESS table with in-frame rearrangements only. Some clones are missing; in checked studies, unresolved V genes explain under half, and the rest has no known cause. The DNA was the basis for D and trimming; V, J and clone size are from that table. The sample records millions of clones, about 92% of which are singletons. The top ten clones comprise around 0.15% of the sample.

The CDR3 covers 13 residues, taking in both the cysteine and the phenylalanine. The only DNA kept is the CDR3, 39 bases in frame from the first base. The germline V gene (reference sequence) sets CDR1 to SEHNR and CDR2 to FQNEAQ. V is clipped by 5 bases and J by 8 bases, and the sequence between their germline boundaries is 15 bases long. The receptor comes from a man aged 18 to 29 in good health. Specimen: naive CD4+ T cells sorted from blood. The cell subset or site label, as the study defines it: CD45RA+ positively selected. Recombination linked TRBV7-9 to TRBJ1-2; a tentative D match to TRBD1 spans 5 bases. The DNA reads TGTGCCAGCAGCCCAGATCAGGGTAGGGGCTACACCTTC. Its protein is CASSPDQGRGYTF.